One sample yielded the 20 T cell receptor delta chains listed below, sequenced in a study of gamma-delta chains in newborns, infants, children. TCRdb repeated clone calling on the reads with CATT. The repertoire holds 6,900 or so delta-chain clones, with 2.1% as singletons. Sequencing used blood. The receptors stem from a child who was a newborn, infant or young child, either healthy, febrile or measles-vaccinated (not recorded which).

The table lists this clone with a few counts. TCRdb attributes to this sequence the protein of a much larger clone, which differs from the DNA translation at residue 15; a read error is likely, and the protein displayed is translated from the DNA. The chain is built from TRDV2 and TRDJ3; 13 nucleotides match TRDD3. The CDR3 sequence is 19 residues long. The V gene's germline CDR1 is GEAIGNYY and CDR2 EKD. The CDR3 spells CACDTVLGDTSWDTLQMFF. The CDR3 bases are TGTGCCTGTGACACCGTACTGGGGGATACGTCCTGGGACACCCTACAGATGTTTTTC.

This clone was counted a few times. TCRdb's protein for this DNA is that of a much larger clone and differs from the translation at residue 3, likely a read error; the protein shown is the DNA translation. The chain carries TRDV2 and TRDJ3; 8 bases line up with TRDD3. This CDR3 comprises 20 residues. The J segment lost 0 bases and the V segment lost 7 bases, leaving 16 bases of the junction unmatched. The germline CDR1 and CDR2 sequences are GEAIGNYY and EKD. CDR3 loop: CAWDRLYWGASSWDTRQMFF. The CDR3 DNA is TGTGCCTGGGACCGACTTTACTGGGGGGCAAGCTCCTGGGACACCCGACAGATGTTTTTC.

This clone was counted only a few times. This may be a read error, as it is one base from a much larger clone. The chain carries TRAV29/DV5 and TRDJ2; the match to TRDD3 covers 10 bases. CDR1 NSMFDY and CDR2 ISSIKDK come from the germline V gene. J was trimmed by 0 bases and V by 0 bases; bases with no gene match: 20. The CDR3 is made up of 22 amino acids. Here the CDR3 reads CAASARLSYPLGDHSLTAQLFF. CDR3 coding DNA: TGTGCAGCAAGCGCGAGGCTCTCCTACCCACTGGGGGATCACTCTTTGACAGCACAACTCTTCTTT.

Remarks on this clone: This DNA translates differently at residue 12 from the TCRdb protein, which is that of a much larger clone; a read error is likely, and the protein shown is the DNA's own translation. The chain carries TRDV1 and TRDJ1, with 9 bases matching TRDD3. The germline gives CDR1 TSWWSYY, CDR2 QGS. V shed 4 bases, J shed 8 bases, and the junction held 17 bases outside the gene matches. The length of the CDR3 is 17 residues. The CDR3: CALGGFPSTGGISKLIF. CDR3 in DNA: TGTGCTCTTGGGGGCTTTCCTTCTACTGGGGGAATTTCCAAACTCATCTTT.

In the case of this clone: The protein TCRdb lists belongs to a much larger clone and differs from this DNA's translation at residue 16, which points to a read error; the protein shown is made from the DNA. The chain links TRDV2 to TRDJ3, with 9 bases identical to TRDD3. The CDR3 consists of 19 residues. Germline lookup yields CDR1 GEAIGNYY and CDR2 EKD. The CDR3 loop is CACDTGGYLSSWDTRRMFF. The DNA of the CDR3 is TGTGCCTGTGACACCGGGGGATACCTTAGCTCCTGGGACACCCGACGGATGTTTTTC.

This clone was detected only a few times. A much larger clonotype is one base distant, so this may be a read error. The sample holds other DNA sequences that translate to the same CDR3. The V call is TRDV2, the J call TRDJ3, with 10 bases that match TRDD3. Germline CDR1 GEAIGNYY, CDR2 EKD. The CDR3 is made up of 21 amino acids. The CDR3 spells CACDTVLLGDPSSWDTRQMFF. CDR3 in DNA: TGTGCCTGTGACACCGTCTTACTGGGGGATCCGAGCTCCTGGGACACCCGGCAGATGTTTTTC.

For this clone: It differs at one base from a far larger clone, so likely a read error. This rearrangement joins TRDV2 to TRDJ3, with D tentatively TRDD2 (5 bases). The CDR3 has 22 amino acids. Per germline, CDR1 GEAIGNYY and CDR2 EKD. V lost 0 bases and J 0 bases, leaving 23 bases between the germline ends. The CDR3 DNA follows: TGTGCCTGTGACACCGGCTCCCTACTGAGAATCAAGAGCTCCTGGGACACCCGACAGATGTTTTTC. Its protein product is CACDTGSLLRIKSSWDTRQMFF.

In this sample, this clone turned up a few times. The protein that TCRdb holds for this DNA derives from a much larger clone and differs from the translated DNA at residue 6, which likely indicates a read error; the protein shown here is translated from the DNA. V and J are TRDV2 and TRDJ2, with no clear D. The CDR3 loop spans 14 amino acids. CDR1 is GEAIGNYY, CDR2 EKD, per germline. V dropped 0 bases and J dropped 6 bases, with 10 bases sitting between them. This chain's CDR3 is CACDTRGPPAQLFF. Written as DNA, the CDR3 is TGTGCCTGTGACACCCGGGGCCCTCCAGCACAACTCTTCTTT.

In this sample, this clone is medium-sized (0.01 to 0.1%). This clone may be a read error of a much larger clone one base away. The CDR3 reads CACDNWGSTAQLFF. DNA for the CDR3: TGTGCCTGTGACAACTGGGGATCTACAGCACAACTCTTCTTT. The rearrangement joins TRDV2 to TRDJ2; the match to TRDD3 covers 7 bases. V gave up 2 bases and J gave up 5 bases; unmatched junction bases: 4. This CDR3 is 14 amino acids long. CDR1 and CDR2 from the germline V gene are GEAIGNYY and EKD.

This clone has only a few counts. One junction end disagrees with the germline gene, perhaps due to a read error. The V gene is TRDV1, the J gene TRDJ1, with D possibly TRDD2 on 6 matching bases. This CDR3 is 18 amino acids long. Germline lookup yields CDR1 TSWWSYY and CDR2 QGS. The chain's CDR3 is CALGELGLPYLQTDKPIF. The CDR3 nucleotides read TGTGCTCTTGGGGAACTAGGGCTTCCTTACCTACAAACCGACAAACCCATCTTT.

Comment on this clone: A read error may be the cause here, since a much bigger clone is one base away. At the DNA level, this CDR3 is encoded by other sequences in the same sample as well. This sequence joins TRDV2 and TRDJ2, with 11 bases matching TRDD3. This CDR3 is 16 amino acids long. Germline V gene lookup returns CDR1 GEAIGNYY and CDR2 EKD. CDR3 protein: CACDGVMGDTTAQLFF. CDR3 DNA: TGTGCCTGTGACGGGGTGATGGGGGATACGACAGCCCAACTCTTCTTT.

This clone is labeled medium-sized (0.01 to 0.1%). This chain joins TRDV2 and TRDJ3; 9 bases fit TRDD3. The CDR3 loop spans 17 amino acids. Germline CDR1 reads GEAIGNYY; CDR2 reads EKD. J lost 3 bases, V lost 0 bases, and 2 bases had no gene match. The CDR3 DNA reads TGTGCCTGTGACACCGCTGGGGGATTCTGGGACACCCGACAGATGTTTTTC. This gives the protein CACDTAGGFWDTRQMFF.

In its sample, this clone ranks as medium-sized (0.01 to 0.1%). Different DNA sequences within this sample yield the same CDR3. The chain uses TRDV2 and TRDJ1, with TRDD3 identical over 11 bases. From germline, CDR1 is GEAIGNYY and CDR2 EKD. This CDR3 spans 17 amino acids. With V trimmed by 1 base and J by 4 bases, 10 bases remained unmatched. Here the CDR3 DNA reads TGTGCCTGTGACACGAGAACTGGGGGATATTTCGGCGATAAACTCATCTTT. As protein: CACDTRTGGYFGDKLIF.

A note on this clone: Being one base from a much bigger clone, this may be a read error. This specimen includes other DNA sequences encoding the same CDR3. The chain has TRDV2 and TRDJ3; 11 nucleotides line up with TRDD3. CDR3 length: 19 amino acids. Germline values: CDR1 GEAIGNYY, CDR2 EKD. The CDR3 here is CACDTAGGYSTWDTRQMFF. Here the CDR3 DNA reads TGTGCCTGCGACACCGCTGGGGGATACAGCACCTGGGACACCCGACAGATGTTTTTC.

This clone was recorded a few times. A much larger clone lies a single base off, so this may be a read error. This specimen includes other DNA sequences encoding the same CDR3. This CDR3 reads CACDTILGDTALTAQLFF. In nucleotides, the CDR3 is TGTGCCTGTGACACCATACTGGGGGATACTGCTTTGACAGCACAACTCTTCTTT. The chain is built from TRDV2 and TRDJ2; 12 nucleotides agree with TRDD3. The CDR3 has 18 residues. Unmatched junction bases numbered 4, after V lost 0 bases and J lost 0 bases. Germline V gives CDR1 GEAIGNYY, CDR2 EKD.

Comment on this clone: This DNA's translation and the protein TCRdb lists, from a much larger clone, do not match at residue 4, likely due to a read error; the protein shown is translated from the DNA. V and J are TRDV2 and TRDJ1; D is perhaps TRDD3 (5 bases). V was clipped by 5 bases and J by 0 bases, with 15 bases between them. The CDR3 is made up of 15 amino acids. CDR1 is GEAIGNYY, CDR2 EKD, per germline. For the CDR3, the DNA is TGTGCCTGTGGCAGGGGGGCTCCGTACACCGATAAACTCATCTTT. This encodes CACGRGAPYTDKLIF.

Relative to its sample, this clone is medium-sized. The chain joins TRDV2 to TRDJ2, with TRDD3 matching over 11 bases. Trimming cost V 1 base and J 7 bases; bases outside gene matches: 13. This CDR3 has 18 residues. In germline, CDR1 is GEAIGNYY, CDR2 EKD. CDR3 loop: CACDTAFGGYGMEAQLFF. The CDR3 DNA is TGTGCCTGTGACACGGCTTTTGGGGGATACGGTATGGAAGCACAACTCTTCTTT.

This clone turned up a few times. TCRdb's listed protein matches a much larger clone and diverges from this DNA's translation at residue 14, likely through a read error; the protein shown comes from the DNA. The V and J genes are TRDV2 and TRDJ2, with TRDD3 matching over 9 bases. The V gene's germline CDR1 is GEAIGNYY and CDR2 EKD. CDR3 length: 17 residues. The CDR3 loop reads CACDKLGDGTLTARLFF. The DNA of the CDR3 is TGTGCCTGTGACAAGCTGGGGGATGGGACTTTGACAGCACGACTCTTCTTT.

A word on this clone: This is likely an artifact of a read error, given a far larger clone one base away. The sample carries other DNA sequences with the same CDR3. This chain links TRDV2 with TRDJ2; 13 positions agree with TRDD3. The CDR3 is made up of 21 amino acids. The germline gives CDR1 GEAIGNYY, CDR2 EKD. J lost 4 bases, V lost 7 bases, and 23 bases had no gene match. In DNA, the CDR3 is TGTGCCTGCGACCTTAGGCCTACTGGGGGATACGCTTCCCTCCGGACAGCACAACTCTTCTTT. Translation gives CACDLRPTGGYASLRTAQLFF.

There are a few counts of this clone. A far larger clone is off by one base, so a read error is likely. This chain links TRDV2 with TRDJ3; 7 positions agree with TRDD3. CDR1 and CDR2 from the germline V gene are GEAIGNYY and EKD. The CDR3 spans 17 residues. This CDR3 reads CACDTWGSSWDTRRMFF. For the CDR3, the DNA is TGTGCCTGTGACACCTGGGGGAGCTCCTGGGACACCCGACGGATGTTTTTC.